This T cell receptor beta chain was retrieved from a study of cytotoxic CD8 clonotypes in ibrutinib-treated CLL (dated by TCRdb to the early 2020s). A note on the overall study: In this cohort, some 14 patients were treatment-naive and fewer than 13 were relapsed/refractory, while 17 to 18 had unmutated IGHV. The response samples were drawn at a median of 12 months into treatment, with a range of about 6 to 40 months. Cryopreserved peripheral blood mononuclear cells were collected at three points: before therapy, at response, and at either sustained remission or disease progression. Responses were partial in roughly 24 patients and complete in 2; after median around 72 months follow-up, around 15 stayed in remission and approximately 12 progressed. Every remission and progressive disease sample was obtained while ibrutinib was still being received by the patients. On average, each sample had about 250,000 productive templates and tens of thousands of productive rearrangements. Longitudinal samples were available for about 30% of the roughly 90 trial participants.

To note about this clone: It has no known antigen specificity. Per-nucleotide qualities are absent, and no much larger clonotype sits a single base away.

Here is what the overall study found, with its caveats: Public clonotypes were rare and either shrank or stayed stable during treatment, and the rise in clonality at ibrutinib response reflected expansion of private clonotypes. Clonality increased at ibrutinib response, stayed stable in sustained remission, and fell back toward baseline at progression. Sustained-remission and progressing patients did not have matched sampling times, and lymph node repertoires were not examined. Baseline clonality was found to be higher than that of age-matched healthy donors and was strongly correlated with circulating CD8+ T-cell counts.

Reading the label with the study, this specimen's time point is: progressive disease on ibrutinib. For TCR beta library preparation, roughly 2 micrograms of genomic DNA were extracted from the cryopreserved PBMCs. Longitudinal blood samples from CLL patients on ibrutinib monotherapy were analyzed using high-throughput TCR beta sequencing. The patients were enrolled in a single-center, open-label phase 2 trial of ibrutinib monotherapy. Measured from the cysteine to the phenylalanine, the CDR3 is 14 residues long. Only CDR3 DNA is held: 42 bases, read in frame from base 1. Cut back by 1 base and 4 bases, the V and J ends lie 13 bases apart. Looking up the germline V gene yields CDR1 SQVTM and CDR2 ANQGSEA. The goal of deep resolution MiSeq sequencing was a depth between 1 in 1 million and 1 in 200,000 T cells, and coverage averaged 10x per clonotype. The immunoSEQ hsTCRB Kit was used to generate TCR beta libraries. From the authors' description of their analysis: Data were analyzed with ImmunoSEQ Data Assistant and ImmunoSEQ Analyzer, with V, D and J genes assigned per IMGT definitions. Clonality, which ranges from 0 to 1, was calculated by subtracting the normalized Shannon entropy of productive rearrangement frequencies from one. Only overrepresented clonotypes making up at least 0.05% of the repertoire of each patient were included in the public clonotype analysis. About twelve repertoires from age-matched healthy donors, obtained from immuneACCESS, served as clonality controls. Sourced from immuneACCESS, this table was stored by TCRdb with only in-frame sequences that have V and J called. A share of the clones is absent; for the studies checked, an unresolved V gene accounts for under half, and the remainder has no known explanation. The V and J calls and the clone size are those of that table, but D and trimming were determined from the DNA. The sample table lists 150,000 to 200,000 clones, approximately 90% of them with a count of one. The ten largest account for 3% to 3.5% of the sample.

Recombination connected TRBV29-1 to TRBJ1-2; the D region possibly corresponds to TRBD1 (6 bases align). The sample was PBMCs, taken at disease progression, from a patient treated with ibrutinib. The receptor was isolated from a human donor with chronic lymphocytic leukemia. The CDR3 sequence is CSVEAPGEGYGYTF. The sequenced DNA: TGCAGCGTTGAAGCCCCAGGGGAAGGCTATGGCTACACCTTC.